This entry features one TCR beta chain sequence. The target antigen is unknown. This sample is drawn from a study of CD8+ T cells in alopecia areata. Notes on the study in general: Possibly because of HLA-related factors, TCR sharing was less clear across patients than in mice. It was lesional scalp, especially alopecia totalis/universalis, that showed higher clonality than normal scalp. Normal-skin resident alphabeta T cells also appear among scalp sample sequences.

Sampling of alopecia areata patients yielded lesional scalp punch biopsies as well as peripheral blood. RNA was isolated and reverse transcribed to cDNA, the sequencing template. Sequencing used immunoSEQ multiplex PCR; TCRdb keeps in-frame clones, though not all of them. The table has under 35,000 clones, more than 60% seen once; the top ten hold about 19%. Sequenced sample: NKG2D-low CD8+ T cells sorted from blood. This clonotype was sampled from a human donor with alopecia areata.

The CDR3 nucleotides are TGCAGCGTTGGGACAGGGGAAAACACTGAAGCTTTCTTT. As protein: CSVGTGENTEAFF. This sequence joins TRBV29-1 and TRBJ1-1, with 9 nucleotides matching TRBD1. Trimming removed 4 bases from V and 2 bases from J; junction bases left unmatched: 2. The CDR3 consists of 13 residues. From germline, CDR1 is SQVTM and CDR2 ANQGSEA. The full variable domain, with the rest looked up from reference TRBV29-1 and TRBJ1-1, is SAVISQKPSRDICQRGTSLTIQCQVDSQVTMMFWYRQQPGQSLTLIATANQGSEATYESGFVIDKFPISRPNLTFSTLTVSNMSPEDSSIYLCSVGTGENTEAFFGQGTRLTVV.